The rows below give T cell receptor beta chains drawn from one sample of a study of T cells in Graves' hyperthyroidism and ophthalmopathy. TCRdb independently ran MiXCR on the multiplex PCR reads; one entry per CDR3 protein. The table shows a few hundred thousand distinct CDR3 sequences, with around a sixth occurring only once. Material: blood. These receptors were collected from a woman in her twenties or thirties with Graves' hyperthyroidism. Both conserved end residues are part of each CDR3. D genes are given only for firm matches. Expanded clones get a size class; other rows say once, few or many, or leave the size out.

cdr3_aa: CASRPGTRSVVGEQFF; cdr3_nt: TGTGCCAGTAGACCCGGGACCCGTTCGGTTGTGGGTGAGCAGTTCTTC; d_call: NA; j_call: TRBJ2-1; v_call: TRBV19; clone_size: few
cdr3_aa: CAWGSRVDTQYF; cdr3_nt: TGTGCCTGGGGTTCACGCGTAGATACGCAGTATTTT; d_call: NA; j_call: TRBJ2-3; v_call: TRBV30; clone_size: NA
cdr3_aa: CASSLEREGSYEQYF; cdr3_nt: TGTGCCAGCAGCTTAGAACGGGAGGGCTCCTACGAGCAGTACTTC; d_call: TRBD2; j_call: TRBJ2-7; v_call: TRBV11-2; clone_size: many
cdr3_aa: CSARPYLDKSNQPQHF; cdr3_nt: TGCAGTGCTAGACCATACTTGGACAAGAGCAATCAGCCCCAGCATTTT; d_call: NA; j_call: TRBJ1-5; v_call: TRBV20-1; clone_size: many
cdr3_aa: CASSLSSQGYEQFF; cdr3_nt: TGCGCCAGCAGCTTGTCGTCACAGGGTTATGAGCAGTTCTTC; d_call: NA; j_call: TRBJ2-1; v_call: TRBV5-1; clone_size: many
cdr3_aa: CASSSSGKETQYF; cdr3_nt: TGTGCCAGCAGTTCTAGCGGGAAAGAGACCCAGTACTTC; d_call: TRBD2; j_call: TRBJ2-5; v_call: TRBV2; clone_size: many
cdr3_aa: CASSVGAAGNTIYF; cdr3_nt: TGTGCCAGCAGCGTGGGGGCAGCCGGAAACACCATATATTTT; d_call: NA; j_call: TRBJ1-3; v_call: TRBV9; clone_size: NA
cdr3_aa: CASSPTSGSTTDTQYF; cdr3_nt: TGTGCCAGCTCCCCGACTAGCGGGAGTACGACAGATACGCAGTATTTT; d_call: TRBD2; j_call: TRBJ2-3; v_call: TRBV18; clone_size: few
cdr3_aa: CASSPLGLAPDNEQFF; cdr3_nt: TGTGCCAGCAGCCCACTGGGACTAGCGCCCGACAATGAGCAGTTCTTC; d_call: TRBD2; j_call: TRBJ2-1; v_call: TRBV6-1; clone_size: few
cdr3_aa: CASSSKDRPMNTEAFF; cdr3_nt: TGTGCCAGCAGCTCGAAAGACAGGCCCATGAACACTGAAGCTTTCTTT; d_call: NA; j_call: TRBJ1-1; v_call: TRBV5-6; clone_size: many
cdr3_aa: CASSPLRYEQYF; cdr3_nt: TGTGCCAGCAGCCCTTTACGTTACGAGCAGTACTTC; d_call: NA; j_call: TRBJ2-7; v_call: TRBV7-2; clone_size: many
cdr3_aa: CASSYSREGADTQYF; cdr3_nt: TGTGCCAGCAGTTACTCCCGGGAGGGCGCAGATACGCAGTATTTT; d_call: TRBD2; j_call: TRBJ2-3; v_call: TRBV7-8; clone_size: NA
cdr3_aa: CASSVDMPSYNEQFF; cdr3_nt: TGCGCCAGCAGTGTCGACATGCCTTCTTACAATGAGCAGTTCTTC; d_call: NA; j_call: TRBJ2-1; v_call: TRBV10-2; clone_size: NA
cdr3_aa: CASAIVAGLAGGQTYEQYF; cdr3_nt: TGTGCCAGCGCTATCGTGGCGGGACTAGCGGGAGGGCAGACATACGAGCAGTACTTC; d_call: TRBD2; j_call: TRBJ2-7; v_call: TRBV27; clone_size: NA
cdr3_aa: CSARSRGRVGYTF; cdr3_nt: TGCAGTGCTAGGTCGCGGGGGCGAGTGGGCTACACCTTC; d_call: NA; j_call: TRBJ1-2; v_call: TRBV20-1; clone_size: NA
cdr3_aa: CASSIGTSGRVADTQYF; cdr3_nt: TGTGCCAGTAGTATCGGGACTAGCGGGAGAGTCGCAGATACGCAGTATTTT; d_call: TRBD2; j_call: TRBJ2-3; v_call: TRBV19; clone_size: NA
cdr3_aa: CASSRVASYEQYF; cdr3_nt: TGTGCCAGCTCACGGGTCGCCTCCTACGAGCAGTACTTC; d_call: NA; j_call: TRBJ2-7; v_call: TRBV18; clone_size: many
cdr3_aa: CSALREGLETQYF; cdr3_nt: TGCAGTGCTTTGCGGGAAGGCCTAGAGACCCAGTACTTC; d_call: NA; j_call: TRBJ2-5; v_call: TRBV20-1; clone_size: many
cdr3_aa: CASSFSQESSYEQYF; cdr3_nt: TGCGCCAGCAGCTTCTCACAGGAGAGCTCCTACGAGCAGTACTTC; d_call: NA; j_call: TRBJ2-7; v_call: TRBV5-1; clone_size: few
cdr3_aa: CASSYSAGDSGNTIYF; cdr3_nt: TGTGCCAGCAGTTACTCGGCAGGGGACTCTGGAAACACCATATATTTT; d_call: NA; j_call: TRBJ1-3; v_call: TRBV6-6; clone_size: many
cdr3_aa: CAGSQVGGRSSGYNEQFF; cdr3_nt: TGTGCCGGCAGCCAAGTTGGGGGTCGATCCAGCGGATACAATGAGCAGTTCTTC; d_call: NA; j_call: TRBJ2-1; v_call: TRBV4-2; clone_size: few
cdr3_aa: CASSLVAGRVYNEQFF; cdr3_nt: TGTGCCAGCAGCTTGGTTGCTGGCAGGGTCTACAATGAGCAGTTCTTC; d_call: NA; j_call: TRBJ2-1; v_call: TRBV5-5; clone_size: many
cdr3_aa: CAIRTGGRLFF; cdr3_nt: TGTGCCATCCGGACAGGGGGTCGGCTGTTTTTT; d_call: TRBD1; j_call: TRBJ2-2; v_call: TRBV12-3/TRBV12-4; clone_size: many
cdr3_aa: CASSDPTRGAKNIQYF; cdr3_nt: TGTGCCAGCAGTGATCCGACGCGGGGAGCCAAAAACATTCAGTACTTC; d_call: NA; j_call: TRBJ2-4; v_call: TRBV27; clone_size: many
cdr3_aa: CASSLKGFFETQYF; cdr3_nt: TGTGCCAGCAGCTTGAAGGGGTTCTTTGAGACCCAGTACTTC; d_call: NA; j_call: TRBJ2-5; v_call: TRBV13; clone_size: many
cdr3_aa: CASSPYTNNEQFF; cdr3_nt: TGTGCCAGCAGCCCCTACACCAACAATGAGCAGTTCTTC; d_call: NA; j_call: TRBJ2-1; v_call: TRBV11-3; clone_size: many
cdr3_aa: CASSQTSGSSNEQFF; cdr3_nt: TGTGCCAGCAGCCAAACTAGCGGGAGTAGTAATGAGCAGTTCTTC; d_call: TRBD2; j_call: TRBJ2-1; v_call: TRBV9; clone_size: NA